This T cell receptor beta chain comes out of a study of Tregs in tolerant kidney transplant recipients. V was shortened by 2 bases and J by 10 bases, with 3 bases between the two germline ends. The germline CDR1 and CDR2 sequences are MRHNA and SNTAGT. The length of the CDR3 is 10 residues. For this clone: Its antigen is not known.

CD4+CD25+CD127- Tregs, CD4+CD25- non-Tregs, CD4 and CD8 cells were sorted. Study results and limitations: Findings come from small patient numbers and require larger validation. This study did not directly address biological reproducibility.

Profiled with immunoSEQ multiplex PCR; TCRdb holds only in-frame clones, not every one. The profile shows roughly 70,000 clones, around 84% of them singletons. The material sequenced was CD4+ T cells from blood. The clonotype was recovered from a human donor in good health. This sequence joins TRBV6-4 and TRBJ2-1; D is undetermined. The CDR3 DNA is TGTGCCAGCAGTGACATAGAGCAGTTCTTC. It specifies CASSDIEQFF.